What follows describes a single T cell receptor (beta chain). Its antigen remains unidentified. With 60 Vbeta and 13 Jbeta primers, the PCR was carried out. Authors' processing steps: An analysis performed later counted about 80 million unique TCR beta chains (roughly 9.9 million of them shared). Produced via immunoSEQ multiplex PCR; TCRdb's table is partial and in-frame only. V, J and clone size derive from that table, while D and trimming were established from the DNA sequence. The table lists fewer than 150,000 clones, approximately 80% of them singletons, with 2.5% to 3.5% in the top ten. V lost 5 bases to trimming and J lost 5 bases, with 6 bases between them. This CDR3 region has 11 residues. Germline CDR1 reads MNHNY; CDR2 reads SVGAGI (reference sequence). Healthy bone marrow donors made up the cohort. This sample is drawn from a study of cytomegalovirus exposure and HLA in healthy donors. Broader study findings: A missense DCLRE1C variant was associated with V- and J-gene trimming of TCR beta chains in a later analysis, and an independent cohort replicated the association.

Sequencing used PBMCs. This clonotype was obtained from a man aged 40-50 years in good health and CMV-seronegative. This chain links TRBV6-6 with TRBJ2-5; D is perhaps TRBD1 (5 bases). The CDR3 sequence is CASSKGETQYF. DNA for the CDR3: TGTGCCAGCAGTAAGGGGGAGACCCAGTACTTC.